This T cell receptor (beta chain) was found in a study of blood T cell repertoires in COVID-19. Per the authors' pipeline: Reference gene primer amplification yielded estimated nucleated cell counts. Sequencing used immunoSEQ multiplex PCR; TCRdb keeps in-frame clones, though not all of them. That table furnishes V, J and clone size, whereas the DNA furnished D and trimming. The sample contains over 200,000 clones, around 90% of which appear only once. Trimming took 2 bases from V and 7 from J, leaving 7 bases between them. The CDR3 spans 11 residues. The germline V gene has CDR1 SGHDT and CDR2 YYEEEE.

Sample: peripheral blood. The chain joins TRBV5-6 to TRBJ2-7; D not certain. This TCR derives from a man between 60 and 75 years old who had recovered from COVID-19. CDR3 nucleotides: TGTGCCAGCAGCTTATCCAGGGAGCAGTACTTC. Translating gives CASSLSREQYF.